These 27 T cell receptor beta chains came from one sample sequenced in a study of cytomegalovirus exposure and HLA in healthy donors (dated by TCRdb to 2017 to 2019). The library was prepared using the immunoSEQ multiplex PCR assay. In TCRdb, the immuneACCESS table is reduced to in-frame sequences with V and J assigned. These tables do not hold every clone; where another copy was compared, an unresolved V gene accounts for under half, and the others remain unexplained. For this sample the table gives approximately 160,000 clones, of which roughly 90% were detected only once. The ten largest make up about 6% of the sample. The sequencing sample was made of PBMCs. The receptors stem from a woman between 25 and 40 years old in good health and CMV-seronegative.

The rearrangement links TRBV29-1 to TRBJ2-1, with D uncertain. Germline V gene sequence: CDR1 SQVTM, CDR2 ANQGSEA. There are 11 residues in the CDR3. Trimming pared 5 bases from V and 9 bases from J, leaving 11 bases between. The CDR3 protein is CSVPASGEQFF. In nucleotides, the CDR3 is TGCAGCGTTCCCGCTAGTGGTGAGCAGTTCTTC.

J is TRBJ2-7 and V is TRBV6-5; D tentatively fits TRBD1 or TRBD2 (5 bases each). This CDR3 comprises 15 residues. CDR1 and CDR2 (germline): MNHEY, SVGAGI. V lost 0 bases, J lost 8 bases, and 17 bases lay in between. The CDR3 coding sequence is TGTGCCAGCAGTTACTCGAGGGACCGCTCCTCCAAGCAGTACTTC. It yields the protein CASSYSRDRSSKQYF.

The V gene is TRBV19, the J gene TRBJ2-7; maybe TRBD1 (5 bases). This CDR3 is built from 14 residues. Per the germline V gene, CDR1 is LNHDA and CDR2 is SQIVND (reference sequence). The V end lost 8 bases, the J end lost 0 bases, and 14 bases lay between the germline ends. CDR3 amino acids: CASSRQLSSYEQYF. The CDR3, as DNA: TGTGCCAGTTCCAGACAGCTAAGCTCCTACGAGCAGTACTTC.

The chain is built from TRBV2 and TRBJ1-5, with D unresolved. Per the germline V gene, CDR1 is SNHLY and CDR2 is FYNNEI. This CDR3 contains 13 residues. Trimming left V 2 bases short and J 2 bases short, with 4 bases between. CDR3 coding DNA: TGTGCCAGCAGTGAAAACCGCAATCAGCCCCAGCATTTT. Amino acids: CASSENRNQPQHF. Variable domain in full (rest from reference TRBV2 and TRBJ1-5): EPEVTQTPSHQVTQMGQEVILRCVPISNHLYFYWYRQILGQKVEFLVSFYNNEISEKSEIFDDQFSVERPDGSNFTLKIRSTKLEDSAMYFCASSENRNQPQHFGDGTRLSIL.

The rearrangement uses TRBV4-2 and TRBJ1-2; 7 nucleotides agree with TRBD1. CDR1 and CDR2 (germline): LGHNA, YNFKEQ. The CDR3 is 15 residues long. Trimming removed 2 bases from V and 8 bases from J; junction bases left unmatched: 11. CDR3 DNA sequence: TGTGCCAGCAGCCAAACGGGCAAGGGGGCAGGGGGCTACACCTTC. Protein: CASSQTGKGAGGYTF.

For the CDR3, the DNA is TGTGCCAGCAGCGCTATAGGGGGACAGGGGAACACTGAAGCTTTCTTT. The encoded protein is CASSAIGGQGNTEAFF. This rearrangement joins TRBV7-8 to TRBJ1-1; 9 nucleotides agree with TRBD1. V was pared by 5 bases and J by 1 base, with 8 bases of the junction left unmatched. The CDR3 length is 16 residues. Germline CDR1 and CDR2: SGHVS and FQNEAQ.

V usage is TRBV7-2 and J usage is TRBJ2-5; 11 bases are shared with TRBD1. The trim removed 5 bases at V and 4 bases at J, leaving 3 bases unmatched. The CDR3 has 14 residues. Germline V lookup: CDR1 SGHTA, CDR2 FQGNSA. This chain's CDR3 is CASSQGTGGETQYF. Here the CDR3 DNA reads TGTGCCAGCAGCCAAGGGACAGGGGGAGAGACCCAGTACTTC. Filled out from reference TRBV7-2 and TRBJ2-5, the complete variable domain reads GAGVSQSPSNKVTEKGKDVELRCDPISGHTALYWYRQSLGQGLEFLIYFQGNSAPDKSGLPSDRFSAERTGGSVSTLTIQRTQQEDSAVYLCASSQGTGGETQYFGPGTRLLVL.

This clone was detected once. This chain joins TRBV7-2 and TRBJ1-2; 7 bases fit TRBD1. Germline V CDR1 and CDR2: SGHTA, FQGNSA. CDR3 length: 16 amino acids. The V and J ends lost 6 bases and 0 bases, in that order; junction bases with no gene match: 10. CDR3 sequence: CASRPGQRLANYGYTF. CDR3 bases: TGTGCCAGCAGACCGGGACAGCGATTAGCTAACTATGGCTACACCTTC.

CDR3: CASSLDGGETDTQYF. The CDR3 bases are TGCGCCAGCAGCTTGGACGGGGGTGAAACAGATACGCAGTATTTT. The chain uses TRBV5-1 and TRBJ2-3, with D possibly TRBD2 on 6 matching bases. CDR1 is SGHRS, CDR2 YFSETQ, per germline. The CDR3 runs 15 residues. Trimming removed 0 bases at V and 3 bases at J, with 11 bases between.

The chain recombines TRBV5-1 with TRBJ2-1; 9 bases are shared with TRBD1. Germline assignment: CDR1 SGHRS and CDR2 YFSETQ. The CDR3 is made up of 16 amino acids. V shed 2 bases and J 0 bases; nucleotides not matched to a gene: 3. DNA for the CDR3: TGCGCCAGCAGCTTCAGGGGACAGGGCTCCTACAATGAGCAGTTCTTC. Its translation: CASSFRGQGSYNEQFF. Filled out from reference TRBV5-1 and TRBJ2-1, the complete variable domain reads KAGVTQTPRYLIKTRGQQVTLSCSPISGHRSVSWYQQTPGQGLQFLFEYFSETQRNKGNFPGRFSGRQFSNSRSEMNVSTLELGDSALYLCASSFRGQGSYNEQFFGPGTRLTVL.

The V call is TRBV27, the J call TRBJ2-5; 15 positions agree with TRBD2. The junction had 10 bases not matched to a gene; V was cut back by 1 base and J by 4 bases. Germline CDR1 and CDR2: MNHEY and SMNVEV (reference sequence). This CDR3 is built from 19 residues. DNA for the CDR3: TGTGCCAGCAGTTTATTGGCCCGGACTAGCGGGAGGGTCATAGAGACCCAGTACTTC. Encoded protein: CASSLLARTSGRVIETQYF.

The gene calls are TRBV6-1 and TRBJ2-6; D may be TRBD1 or TRBD2 (5 bases each). The CDR3 length is 16 residues. The V end lost 2 bases, the J end lost 3 bases, and 11 bases lay between the germline ends. Looked up from germline, CDR1 is MNHNS and CDR2 is SASEGT. The CDR3 region is CASSEWAGSGANVLTF. The CDR3 coding sequence is TGTGCCAGCAGTGAATGGGCAGGGAGTGGGGCCAACGTCCTGACTTTC.

The chain carries TRBV25-1 and TRBJ2-3; D call uncertain. The CDR3 is 12 residues long. Trimming pared 7 bases from V and 5 bases from J, leaving 10 bases between. Per germline, CDR1 MGHDK and CDR2 SYGVNS. CDR3 DNA sequence: TGTGCCAGCACTGCTTTGGGAGATACGCAGTATTTT. This sequence encodes CASTALGDTQYF.

The DNA of the CDR3 is TGTGCCAGTAGTCTCACTAGCGGGATTGGGTACGAGCAGTACTTC. It encodes CASSLTSGIGYEQYF. The chain is built from TRBV19 and TRBJ2-7, with 10 bases matching TRBD2. Trimming cost V 5 bases and J 4 bases; bases outside gene matches: 8. CDR1 is LNHDA and CDR2 is SQIVND in the germline V gene (reference sequence). The CDR3 spans 15 residues. Variable domain in full (rest from reference TRBV19 and TRBJ2-7): DGGITQSPKYLFRKEGQNVTLSCEQNLNHDAMYWYRQDPGQGLRLIYYSQIVNDFQKGDIAEGYSVSREKKESFPLTVTSAQKNPTAFYLCASSLTSGIGYEQYFGPGTRLTVT.

This chain joins TRBV29-1 and TRBJ2-7; TRBD2 matches at 7 bases. The V gene's germline CDR1 is SQVTM and CDR2 ANQGSEA. The J segment lost 8 bases and the V segment lost 6 bases, leaving 16 bases of the junction unmatched. This CDR3 has 14 residues. The CDR3 nucleotides are TGCAGCGTGGCCCCTGGGGGGGTCTCAAGCAAGCAGTACTTC. This encodes CSVAPGGVSSKQYF.

The rearrangement joins TRBV4-3 to TRBJ2-7; TRBD2 agrees at 8 bases. Looked up from germline, CDR1 is LGHNA and CDR2 is YSLEER. V dropped 2 bases and J dropped 6; count of bases not matched to a gene: 3. The CDR3 has 13 residues. CDR3 in DNA: TGCGCCAGCAGCCAAAAGAGCGGGGGCGAGCAGTACTTC. Translated, it gives CASSQKSGGEQYF.

The chain joins TRBV11-2 to TRBJ1-3, with no clear D. The CDR3 runs to 15 residues. V lost 1 base, J lost 0 bases, and 7 bases lay in between. Germline lookup yields CDR1 SGHAT and CDR2 FQNNGV. CDR3 in amino acids: CASSLAGISGNTIYF. CDR3 in DNA: TGTGCCAGCAGCTTAGCCGGCATCTCTGGAAACACCATATATTTT.

V gene TRBV19 combines with J gene TRBJ2-1; 7 positions match TRBD2. The V gene's germline CDR1 is LNHDA and CDR2 SQIVND (reference sequence). This CDR3 is 13 amino acids long. J gave up 9 bases and V 0 bases, and 2 bases lay outside the gene matches. The DNA of the CDR3 is TGTGCCAGTAGTATAGAAGCGGGGCTTGAGCAGTTCTTC. This codes for CASSIEAGLEQFF.

The chain couples TRBV5-1 to TRBJ2-3; TRBD2 agrees at 9 bases. The V segment lost 0 bases and the J segment 1 base; nucleotides outside the gene matches: 6. Germline V gene data show CDR1 as SGHRS and CDR2 as YFSETQ. The CDR3 is 17 amino acids. In nucleotides, the CDR3 is TGCGCCAGCAGCTTGGCGAGTAGCGGGAGAGGCACAGATACGCAGTATTTT. Encoded protein: CASSLASSGRGTDTQYF.

The chain uses TRBV2 and TRBJ2-1; TRBD2 aligns across 7 bases. This CDR3 comprises 13 residues. J lost 6 bases, V lost 4 bases, and 3 bases had no gene match. In germline, CDR1 is SNHLY, CDR2 FYNNEI. In nucleotides, the CDR3 is TGTGCCAGCAGTGGGTCTAGCGGCAATGAGCAGTTCTTC. Its protein product is CASSGSSGNEQFF.

The chain recombines TRBV11-2 with TRBJ2-1, with D unclear. This CDR3 comprises 13 residues. CDR1 is SGHAT, CDR2 FQNNGV, per germline. Trimming cost V 5 bases and J 2 bases, with 7 bases left between them. The CDR3 DNA reads TGTGCCAGCAGCCTGAACGCCTACAATGAGCAGTTCTTC. As protein: CASSLNAYNEQFF.

The gene calls are TRBV27 and TRBJ1-6; D remains unclear. Germline CDR1 MNHEY, CDR2 SMNVEV (reference sequence). V lost 2 bases, J lost 10 bases, and 9 bases lay in between. The CDR3 covers 13 residues. The CDR3 coding sequence is TGTGCCAGCAGTTTAGGAAAACGGTCACCCCTCCACTTT. Translating gives CASSLGKRSPLHF.

A few counts support this clone. V and J are TRBV7-4 and TRBJ1-2, with unresolved D. Trimming took 4 bases from V and 2 from J, leaving 8 bases between them. Germline assignment: CDR1 SGHVT and CDR2 SQSDAQ. This CDR3 contains 13 residues. In nucleotides, the CDR3 is TGTGCCAGCAGCTGGGCGGAAAACTATGGCTACACCTTC. Protein product: CASSWAENYGYTF.

The chain couples TRBV5-4 to TRBJ2-5, with D possibly matching TRBD1 (6 bases). The CDR3 totals 14 residues. The V gene's germline CDR1 is SGHNT and CDR2 YYREEE (reference sequence). Trimming pared 0 bases from V and 5 bases from J, leaving 11 bases between. The CDR3 sequence: CASSLEAGVETQYF. In DNA, the CDR3 is TGTGCCAGCAGCTTGGAGGCAGGGGTCGAGACCCAGTACTTC.

This chain links TRBV28 with TRBJ2-1; D not resolved. The V end lost 1 base, the J end lost 7 bases, and 11 bases lay between the germline ends. Germline CDR1 reads MDHEN; CDR2 reads SYDVKM. There are 14 residues in the CDR3. The CDR3 loop reads CASSLLLGRNEQFF. Written as DNA, the CDR3 is TGTGCCAGCAGTTTATTATTGGGTAGGAATGAGCAGTTCTTC.

This chain links TRBV11-2 with TRBJ1-3; unclear D gene. The CDR3 covers 11 residues. CDR1 and CDR2 (germline): SGHAT, FQNNGV. V was trimmed by 1 base and J by 7 bases, leaving 2 bases between them. The CDR3 DNA reads as TGTGCCAGCAGCTTAGGGAACACCATATATTTT. Its translation: CASSLGNTIYF. The full variable domain, completed using reference TRBV11-2 and TRBJ1-3, is EAGVAQSPRYKIIEKRQSVAFWCNPISGHATLYWYQQILGQGPKLLIQFQNNGVVDDSQLPKDRFSAERLKGVDSTLKIQPAKLEDSAVYLCASSLGNTIYFGEGSWLTVV.

This rearrangement joins TRBV20-1 to TRBJ2-1, with D perhaps given as TRBD1 or TRBD2 (5 bases each). CDR1 and CDR2 (germline): DFQATT, SNEGSKA (reference sequence). V dropped 6 bases and J dropped 10 bases, with 10 bases sitting between them. The CDR3 is 10 amino acids. The CDR3 spells CSAPGAEQFF. The DNA of the CDR3 is TGCAGTGCCCCCGGGGCGGAGCAGTTCTTC.